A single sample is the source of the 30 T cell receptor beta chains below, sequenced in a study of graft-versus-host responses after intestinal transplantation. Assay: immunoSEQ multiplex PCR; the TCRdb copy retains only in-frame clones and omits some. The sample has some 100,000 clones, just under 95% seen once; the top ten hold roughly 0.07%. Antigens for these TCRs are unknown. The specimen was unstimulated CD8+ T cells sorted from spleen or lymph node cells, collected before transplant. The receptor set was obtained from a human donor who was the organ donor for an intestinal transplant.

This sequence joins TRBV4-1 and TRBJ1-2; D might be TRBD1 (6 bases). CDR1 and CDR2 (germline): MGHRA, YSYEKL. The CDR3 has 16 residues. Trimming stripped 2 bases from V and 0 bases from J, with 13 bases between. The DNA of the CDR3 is TGCGCCAGCAGCCAACTGACGACAGGTTCTAACTATGGCTACACCTTC. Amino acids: CASSQLTTGSNYGYTF.

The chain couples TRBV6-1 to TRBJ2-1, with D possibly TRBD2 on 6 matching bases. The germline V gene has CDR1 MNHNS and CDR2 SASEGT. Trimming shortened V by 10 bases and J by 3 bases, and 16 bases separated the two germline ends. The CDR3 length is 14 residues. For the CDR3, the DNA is TGTGCCATCCAGGGACTTCCCAACTACAATGAGCAGTTCTTC. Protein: CAIQGLPNYNEQFF.

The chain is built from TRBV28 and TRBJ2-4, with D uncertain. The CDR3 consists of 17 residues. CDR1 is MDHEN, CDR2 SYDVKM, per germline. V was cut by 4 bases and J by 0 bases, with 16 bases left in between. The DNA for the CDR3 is TGTGCCAGCAGTTCCCCAAGTTTGTGGCTAGCCAAAAACATTCAGTACTTC. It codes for CASSSPSLWLAKNIQYF. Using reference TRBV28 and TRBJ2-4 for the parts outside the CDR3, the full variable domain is DVKVTQSSRYLVKRTGEKVFLECVQDMDHENMFWYRQDPGLGLRLIYFSYDVKMKEKGDIPEGYSVSREKKERFSLILESASTNQTSMYLCASSSPSLWLAKNIQYFGAGTRLSVL.

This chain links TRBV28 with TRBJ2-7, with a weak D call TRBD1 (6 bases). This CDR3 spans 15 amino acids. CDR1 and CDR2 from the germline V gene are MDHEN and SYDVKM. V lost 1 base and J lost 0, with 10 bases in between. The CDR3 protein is CASSLSPGASYEQYF. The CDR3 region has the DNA TGTGCCAGCAGTTTATCCCCAGGGGCCTCCTACGAGCAGTACTTC.

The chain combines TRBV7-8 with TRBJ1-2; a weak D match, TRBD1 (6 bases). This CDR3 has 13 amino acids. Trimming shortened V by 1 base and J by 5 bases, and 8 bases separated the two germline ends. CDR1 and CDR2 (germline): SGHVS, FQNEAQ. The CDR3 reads CASSLGQGYGYTF. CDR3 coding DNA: TGTGCCAGCAGCTTAGGGCAGGGGTATGGCTACACCTTC.

The chain's CDR3 is CASRLPRGDEAFF. CDR3 nucleotides: TGTGCCAGCAGACTTCCGCGTGGAGATGAAGCTTTCTTT. This chain joins TRBV11-2 and TRBJ1-1, with D unclear. Germline values: CDR1 SGHAT, CDR2 FQNNGV. Trimming removed 6 bases at V and 7 bases at J, with 15 bases between. This CDR3 region has 13 residues. Complete variable domain (other parts from reference TRBV11-2 and TRBJ1-1): EAGVAQSPRYKIIEKRQSVAFWCNPISGHATLYWYQQILGQGPKLLIQFQNNGVVDDSQLPKDRFSAERLKGVDSTLKIQPAKLEDSAVYLCASRLPRGDEAFFGQGTRLTVV.

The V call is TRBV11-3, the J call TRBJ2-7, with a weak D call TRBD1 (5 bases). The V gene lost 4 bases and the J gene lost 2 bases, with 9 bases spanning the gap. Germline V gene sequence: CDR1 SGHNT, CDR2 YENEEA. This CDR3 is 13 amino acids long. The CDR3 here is CASSWTRTYEQYF. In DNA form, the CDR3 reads TGTGCCAGCAGCTGGACACGAACCTACGAGCAGTACTTC. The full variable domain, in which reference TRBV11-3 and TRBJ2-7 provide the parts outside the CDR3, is EAGVVQSPRYKIIEKKQPVAFWCNPISGHNTLYWYLQNLGQGPELLIRYENEEAVDDSQLPKDRFSAERLKGVDSTLKIQPAELGDSAVYLCASSWTRTYEQYFGPGTRLTVT.

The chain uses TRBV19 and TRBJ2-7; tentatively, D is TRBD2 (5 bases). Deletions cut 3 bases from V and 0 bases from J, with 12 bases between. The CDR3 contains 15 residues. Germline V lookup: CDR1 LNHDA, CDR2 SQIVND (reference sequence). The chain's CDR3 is CASSIGGPSSYEQYF. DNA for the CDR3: TGTGCCAGTAGTATCGGAGGCCCTAGCTCCTACGAGCAGTACTTC.

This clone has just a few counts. CDR3 nucleotides: TGTGCCAGCAGCTTAACCCAGGGACTCCGCGAGCAGTACTTC. This codes for CASSLTQGLREQYF. The J gene is TRBJ2-7, the V gene TRBV7-8; D might be TRBD2 (6 bases). Trimming removed 2 bases at V and 6 bases at J, with 14 bases between. CDR1 is SGHVS, CDR2 FQNEAQ, per germline. The CDR3 spans 14 residues.

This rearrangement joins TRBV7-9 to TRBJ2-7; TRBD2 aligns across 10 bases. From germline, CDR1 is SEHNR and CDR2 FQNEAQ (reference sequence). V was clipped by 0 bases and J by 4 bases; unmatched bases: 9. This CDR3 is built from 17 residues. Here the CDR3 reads CASSLASHGLAEYEQYF. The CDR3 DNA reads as TGTGCCAGCAGCTTAGCTTCGCACGGACTAGCGGAGTACGAGCAGTACTTC. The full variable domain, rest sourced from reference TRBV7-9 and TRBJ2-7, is DTGVSQNPRHKITKRGQNVTFRCDPISEHNRLYWYRQTLGQGPEFLTYFQNEAQLEKSRLLSDRFSAERPKGSFSTLEIQRTEQGDSAMYLCASSLASHGLAEYEQYFGPGTRLTVT.

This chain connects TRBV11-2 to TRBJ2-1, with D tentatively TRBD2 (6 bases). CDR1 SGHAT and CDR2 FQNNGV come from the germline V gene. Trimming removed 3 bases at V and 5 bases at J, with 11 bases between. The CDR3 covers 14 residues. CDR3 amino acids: CASSFGTSNNEQFF. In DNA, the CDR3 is TGTGCCAGCAGCTTCGGGACTTCCAACAATGAGCAGTTCTTC.

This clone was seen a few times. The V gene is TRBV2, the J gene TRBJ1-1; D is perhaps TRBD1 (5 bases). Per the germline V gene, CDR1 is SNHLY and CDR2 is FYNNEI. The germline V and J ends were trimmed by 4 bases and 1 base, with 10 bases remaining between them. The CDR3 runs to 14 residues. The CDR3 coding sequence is TGTGCCAGCAGTGTGCAGGGCACGAACACTGAAGCTTTCTTT. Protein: CASSVQGTNTEAFF.

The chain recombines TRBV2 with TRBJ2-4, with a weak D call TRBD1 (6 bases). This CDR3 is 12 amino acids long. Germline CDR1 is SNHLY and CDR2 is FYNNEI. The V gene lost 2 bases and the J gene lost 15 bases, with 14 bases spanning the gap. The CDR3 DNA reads TGTGCCAGCAGTGAATGGGGGCAGGTTCCGTACTTC. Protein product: CASSEWGQVPYF. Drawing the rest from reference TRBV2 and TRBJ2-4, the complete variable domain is EPEVTQTPSHQVTQMGQEVILRCVPISNHLYFYWYRQILGQKVEFLVSFYNNEISEKSEIFDDQFSVERPDGSNFTLKIRSTKLEDSAMYFCASSEWGQVPYFGAGTRLSVL.

The CDR3 spells CASRRQGGQYF. CDR3 bases: TGTGCCAGCAGAAGACAGGGCGGGCAGTACTTC. The chain uses TRBV25-1 and TRBJ2-7; 7 bases align to TRBD1. J gave up 9 bases and V 6 bases, and 5 bases lay outside the gene matches. The CDR3 is 11 residues long. Germline loops: CDR1 MGHDK, CDR2 SYGVNS.

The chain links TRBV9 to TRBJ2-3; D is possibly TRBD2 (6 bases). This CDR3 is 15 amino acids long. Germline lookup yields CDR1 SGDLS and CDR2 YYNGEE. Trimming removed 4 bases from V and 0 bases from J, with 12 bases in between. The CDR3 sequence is CASSQRAGSTDTQYF. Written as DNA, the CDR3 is TGTGCCAGCAGCCAACGGGCGGGGAGCACAGATACGCAGTATTTT.

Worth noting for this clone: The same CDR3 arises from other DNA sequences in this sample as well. CDR3 bases: TGCAGTGCTAGTTCGGGAAGCGAGCAGTACTTC. Translation gives CSASSGSEQYF. V is TRBV20-1 and J is TRBJ2-7, with a possible D match to TRBD2 (5 bases). V was clipped by 3 bases and J by 6 bases, with 9 bases between them. The CDR3 runs 11 residues. Germline V lookup: CDR1 DFQATT, CDR2 SNEGSKA (reference sequence).

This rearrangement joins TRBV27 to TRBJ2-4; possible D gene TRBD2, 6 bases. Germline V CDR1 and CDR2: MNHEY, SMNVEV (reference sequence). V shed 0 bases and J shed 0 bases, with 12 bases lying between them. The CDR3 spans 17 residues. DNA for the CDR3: TGTGCCAGCAGTTTATCGGGGGGAAGTATAGCCAAAAACATTCAGTACTTC. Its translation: CASSLSGGSIAKNIQYF.

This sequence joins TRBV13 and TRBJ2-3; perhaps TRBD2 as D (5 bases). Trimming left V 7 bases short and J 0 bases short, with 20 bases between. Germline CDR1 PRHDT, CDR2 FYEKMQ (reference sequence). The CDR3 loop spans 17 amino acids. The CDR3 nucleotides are TGTGCCAGCACGGGTCCTAGCAGGAGTGGTAGCACAGATACGCAGTATTTT. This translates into CASTGPSRSGSTDTQYF.

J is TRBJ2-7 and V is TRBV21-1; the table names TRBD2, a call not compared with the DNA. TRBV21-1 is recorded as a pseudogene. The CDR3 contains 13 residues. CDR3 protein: CASSRARNHEQYF. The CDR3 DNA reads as TGTGCCAGCAGCCGAGCGAGAAACCACGAGCAGTACTTC.

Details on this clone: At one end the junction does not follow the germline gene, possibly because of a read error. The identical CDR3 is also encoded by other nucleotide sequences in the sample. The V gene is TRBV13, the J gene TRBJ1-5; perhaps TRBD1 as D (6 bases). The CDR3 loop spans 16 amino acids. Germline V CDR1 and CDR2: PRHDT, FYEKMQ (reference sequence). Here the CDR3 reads CASSLGRGALNQPQHF. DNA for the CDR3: TGTGCCAGCAGCTTAGGCCGGGGGGCCTTAAATCAGCCCCAGCACTTT.

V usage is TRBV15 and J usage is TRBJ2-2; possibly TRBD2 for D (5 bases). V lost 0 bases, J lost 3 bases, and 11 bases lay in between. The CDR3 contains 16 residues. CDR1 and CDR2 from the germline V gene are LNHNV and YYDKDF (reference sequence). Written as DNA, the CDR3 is TGTGCCACCAGCAGAGATGGGTCGCGGGACACCGGGGAGCTGTTTTTT. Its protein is CATSRDGSRDTGELFF.

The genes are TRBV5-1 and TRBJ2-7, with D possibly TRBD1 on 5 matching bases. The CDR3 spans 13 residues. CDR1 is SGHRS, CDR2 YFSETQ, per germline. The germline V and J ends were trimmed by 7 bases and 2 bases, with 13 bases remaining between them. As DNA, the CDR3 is TGCGCCAGCTCGCAGGGTTTCCCCTACGAGCAGTACTTC. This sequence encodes CASSQGFPYEQYF.

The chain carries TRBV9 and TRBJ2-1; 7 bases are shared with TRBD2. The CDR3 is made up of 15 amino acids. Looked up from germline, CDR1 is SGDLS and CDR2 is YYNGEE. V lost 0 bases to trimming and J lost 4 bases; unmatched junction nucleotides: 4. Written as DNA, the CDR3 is TGTGCCAGCAGCGTAGAGAGCGGGAATTACAATGAGCAGTTCTTC. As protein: CASSVESGNYNEQFF.

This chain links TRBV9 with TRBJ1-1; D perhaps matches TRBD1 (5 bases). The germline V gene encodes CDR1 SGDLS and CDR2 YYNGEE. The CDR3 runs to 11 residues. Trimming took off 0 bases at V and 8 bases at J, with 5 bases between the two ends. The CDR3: CASSVDREAFF. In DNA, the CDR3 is TGTGCCAGCAGCGTAGACAGGGAAGCTTTCTTT.

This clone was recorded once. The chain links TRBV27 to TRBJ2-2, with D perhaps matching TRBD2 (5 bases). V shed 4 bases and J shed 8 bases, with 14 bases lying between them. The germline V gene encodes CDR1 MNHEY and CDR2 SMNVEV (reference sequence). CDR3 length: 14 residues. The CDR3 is CASSWLRGWGELFF. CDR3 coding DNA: TGTGCCAGCAGTTGGCTTCGGGGATGGGGGGAGCTGTTTTTT.

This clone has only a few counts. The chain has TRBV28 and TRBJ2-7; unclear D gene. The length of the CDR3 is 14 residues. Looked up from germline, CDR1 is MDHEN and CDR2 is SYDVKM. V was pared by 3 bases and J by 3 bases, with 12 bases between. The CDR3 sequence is CASSLVRKNYEQYF. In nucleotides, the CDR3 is TGTGCCAGCAGTTTGGTCAGAAAAAACTACGAGCAGTACTTC.

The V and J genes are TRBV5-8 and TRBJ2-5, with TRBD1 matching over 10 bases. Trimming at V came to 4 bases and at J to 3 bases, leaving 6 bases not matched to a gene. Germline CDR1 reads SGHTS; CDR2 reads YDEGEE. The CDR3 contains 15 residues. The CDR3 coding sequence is TGTGCCAGCAGCCCTAGGACAGGGGGGGAAGAGACCCAGTACTTC. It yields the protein CASSPRTGGEETQYF.

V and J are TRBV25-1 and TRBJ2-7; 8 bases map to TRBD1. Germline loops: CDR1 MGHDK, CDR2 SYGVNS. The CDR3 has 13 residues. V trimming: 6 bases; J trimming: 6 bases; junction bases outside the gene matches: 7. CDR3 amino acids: CASSLITGGEQYF. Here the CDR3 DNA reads TGTGCCAGCAGCCTTATCACAGGGGGCGAGCAGTACTTC.

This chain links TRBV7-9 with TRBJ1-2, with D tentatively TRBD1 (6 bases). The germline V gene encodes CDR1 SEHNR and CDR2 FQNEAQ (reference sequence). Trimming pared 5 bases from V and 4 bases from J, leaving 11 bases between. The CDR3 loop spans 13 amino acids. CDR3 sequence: CASSPGTTYGYTF. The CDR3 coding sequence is TGTGCCAGCAGCCCCGGGACAACCTATGGCTACACCTTC.

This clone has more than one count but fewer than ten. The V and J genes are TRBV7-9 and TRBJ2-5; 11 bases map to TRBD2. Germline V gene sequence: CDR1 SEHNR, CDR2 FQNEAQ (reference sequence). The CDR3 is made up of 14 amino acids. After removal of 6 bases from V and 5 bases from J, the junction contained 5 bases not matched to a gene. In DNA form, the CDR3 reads TGTGCCAGCAGGGCGGGACTAGCGGAGGAGACCCAGTACTTC. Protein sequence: CASRAGLAEETQYF.